One sample yielded the 26 T cell receptor beta chains listed below, sequenced in a study of blood T cells in healthy people across ages. Primed by a sample-barcoded 5' primer and a J-beta primer mix, a second PCR proceeded for roughly 7 to 11 cycles. TCRdb called the 5' RACE reads again in MiXCR, with one record for every CDR3 protein. The table shows hundreds of thousands of distinct CDR3 sequences, with roughly 43% occurring only once. The sequencing input was blood. The origin of the receptors is a man at least 80 years old in good health.

The chain recombines TRBV4-1 with TRBJ2-2; TRBD1 is a possible D gene (6 bases). CDR3 length equals 16 residues. The germline gives CDR1 MGHRA, CDR2 YSYEKL. V shed 4 bases and J shed 1 base, with 13 bases lying between them. The CDR3: CASSLSGTQNTGELFF. The CDR3 DNA reads TGCGCCAGCAGCCTTTCCGGGACACAGAACACCGGGGAGCTGTTTTTT.

This chain links TRBV5-1 with TRBJ2-5; 8 bases agree with TRBD1. Germline CDR1 reads SGHRS; CDR2 reads YFSETQ. V was pared by 4 bases and J by 1 base, with 3 bases of the junction left unmatched. The length of the CDR3 is 14 residues. The CDR3 nucleotides read TGCGCCAGCAGCAAGGGACAGGCCCAAGAGACCCAGTACTTC. It translates to CASSKGQAQETQYF.

CDR3 sequence reads: CSASVSGGTSTDTQYF. The DNA of the CDR3 is TGCAGTGCTAGCGTCAGCGGGGGCACTAGCACAGATACGCAGTATTTT. The rearrangement uses TRBV20-1 and TRBJ2-3, with 8 bases matching TRBD2. The germline CDR1 and CDR2 sequences are DFQATT and SNEGSKA (reference sequence). V lost 3 bases to trimming and J lost 0 bases; unmatched junction nucleotides: 8. This CDR3 is built from 16 residues.

The chain combines TRBV20-1 with TRBJ2-1; D ambiguous. The germline V gene has CDR1 DFQATT and CDR2 SNEGSKA (reference sequence). The CDR3 extends over 12 amino acids. V shed 0 bases and J shed 10 bases, with 10 bases lying between them. In nucleotides, the CDR3 is TGCAGTGCTAGAGATCTAGAGGAAGAGCAGTTCTTC. This codes for CSARDLEEEQFF.

The chain recombines TRBV3-1 with TRBJ1-2; D call uncertain. V lost 0 bases and J 8 bases, leaving 13 bases between the germline ends. In germline, CDR1 is LGHDT, CDR2 YNNKEL (reference sequence). This CDR3 is built from 14 residues. CDR3 in amino acids: CASSQDSRERGYTF. CDR3 in DNA: TGTGCCAGCAGCCAAGATTCTCGAGAACGCGGCTACACCTTC. Using reference TRBV3-1 and TRBJ1-2 for the parts outside the CDR3, the full variable domain is DTAVSQTPKYLVTQMGNDKSIKCEQNLGHDTMYWYKQDSKKFLKIMFSYNNKELIINETVPNRFSPKSPDKAHLNLHINSLELGDSAVYFCASSQDSRERGYTFGSGTRLTVV.

The V gene is TRBV10-3, the J gene TRBJ2-7; no reliable D call. The length of the CDR3 is 13 residues. The germline V gene encodes CDR1 ENHRY and CDR2 SYGVKD. V was cut by 10 bases and J by 2 bases, with 15 bases left in between. For the CDR3, the DNA is TGTGCCACCCGAGCCCTGCAAGCCTACGAGCAGTACTTC. It specifies CATRALQAYEQYF.

This chain links TRBV29-1 with TRBJ2-5; no firm D call. The DNA end favors TRBJ2-7, so the J call may be wrong. The CDR3 contains 13 residues. Germline-derived CDR1 and CDR2 are SQVTM and ANQGSEA. In DNA, the CDR3 is TGCAGCGTTTTGGGTCTAGGATCCCTCGAGCAGTACTTC. Amino acids: CSVLGLGSLEQYF.

This clonotype was picked up a small number of times. This sequence joins TRBV4-2 and TRBJ2-5, with 8 positions matching TRBD1. The CDR3 spans 16 residues. Trimming removed 2 bases from V and 7 bases from J; junction bases left unmatched: 12. Germline values: CDR1 LGHNA, CDR2 YNFKEQ. This chain's CDR3 is CASSQFGQGAGGTQYF. The CDR3 region has the DNA TGTGCCAGCAGCCAATTTGGGCAGGGGGCAGGAGGGACCCAGTACTTC.

This clonotype showed up many times. The rearrangement uses TRBV29-1 and TRBJ2-1, with 8 positions matching TRBD2. Trimming took 3 bases from V and 0 from J; bases not matched to a gene: 1. CDR1 and CDR2 (germline): SQVTM, ANQGSEA. This CDR3 has 14 residues. CDR3 DNA: TGCAGCGTTGATAGCGGGGTCTCCTACAATGAGCAGTTCTTC. Its translation is CSVDSGVSYNEQFF.

This clonotype showed up many times. The chain carries TRBV29-1 and TRBJ2-1; D is unclear. CDR1 is SQVTM, CDR2 ANQGSEA, per germline. This CDR3 has 12 amino acids. The V and J ends lost 5 bases and 5 bases respectively, with 10 bases between them. The CDR3 nucleotides are TGCAGCGTTCGCCAGAATGACAATGAGCAGTTCTTC. Translated, it gives CSVRQNDNEQFF.

This chain uses TRBV2 with TRBJ2-3, with 13 bases identical to TRBD2. The germline CDR1 and CDR2 sequences are SNHLY and FYNNEI. The CDR3 totals 16 residues. Trimming at V came to 6 bases and at J to 2 bases, leaving 5 bases not matched to a gene. The CDR3 DNA follows: TGTGCCAGCAGCCGGGGACTAGCGGGGAACACAGATACGCAGTATTTT. Its protein product is CASSRGLAGNTDTQYF.

V and J are TRBV7-6 and TRBJ2-7; 10 positions match TRBD2. Trimming took 5 bases from V and 0 from J; bases not matched to a gene: 25. Germline V lookup: CDR1 SGHVS, CDR2 FNYEAQ. CDR3 length: 22 residues. CDR3 DNA sequence: TGTGCCAGCAGCCCGAGAAGCAGGACTAGCGGTACCCTTGCCCCCAGCTCCTACGAGCAGTACTTC. This gives the protein CASSPRSRTSGTLAPSSYEQYF. Together with reference TRBV7-6 and TRBJ2-7, the CDR3 gives the full variable domain: GAGVSQSPRYKVTKRGQDVALRCDPISGHVSLYWYRQALGQGPEFLTYFNYEAQQDKSGLPNDRFSAERPEGSISTLTIQRTEQRDSAMYRCASSPRSRTSGTLAPSSYEQYFGPGTRLTVT.

The chain couples TRBV27 to TRBJ1-3, with 8 bases aligning to TRBD1. With V trimmed by 5 bases and J by 0 bases, 3 bases remained unmatched. Germline lookup yields CDR1 MNHEY and CDR2 SMNVEV (reference sequence). This CDR3 is 15 amino acids long. CDR3 DNA: TGTGCCAGCAGTAGGGACAGGACCTCTGGAAACACCATATATTTT. This gives the protein CASSRDRTSGNTIYF.

This clonotype has just a few counts. The chain is built from TRBV5-1 and TRBJ2-1, with D tentatively TRBD2 (5 bases). This CDR3 spans 18 amino acids. Trimming took off 2 bases at V and 5 bases at J, with 23 bases between the two ends. Germline-derived CDR1 and CDR2 are SGHRS and YFSETQ. This CDR3 is CASSFYRLASGDDNEQFF. Here the CDR3 DNA reads TGCGCCAGCAGCTTTTACCGTTTGGCCAGCGGAGACGACAATGAGCAGTTCTTC. The full variable domain, rest sourced from reference TRBV5-1 and TRBJ2-1, is KAGVTQTPRYLIKTRGQQVTLSCSPISGHRSVSWYQQTPGQGLQFLFEYFSETQRNKGNFPGRFSGRQFSNSRSEMNVSTLELGDSALYLCASSFYRLASGDDNEQFFGPGTRLTVL.

The chain joins TRBV6-2 or TRBV6-3 to TRBJ2-3; D is unresolved. With 0 bases removed from V and 7 bases from J, the gap between germline ends came to 11 bases. Germline V gene lookup returns CDR1 MNHEY and CDR2 SVGEGT. The CDR3 extends over 14 amino acids. For the CDR3, the DNA is TGTGCCAGCAGTTACTCGGGCCGGAGACATACGCAGTATTTT. Translation: CASSYSGRRHTQYF.

The chain couples TRBV20-1 to TRBJ2-1; TRBD1 is a possible D gene (6 bases). The V end lost 6 bases, the J end lost 10 bases, and 25 bases lay between the germline ends. The V gene's germline CDR1 is DFQATT and CDR2 SNEGSKA (reference sequence). The CDR3 consists of 15 residues. CDR3 sequence: CSASGDGTLLEEQFF. The CDR3, as DNA: TGCAGTGCGTCAGGGGACGGGACCCTCCTAGAGGAGCAGTTCTTC.

To note about this clonotype: Since no conserved phenylalanine or tryptophan closes the CDR3, a read error is the likely cause. This rearrangement joins TRBV29-1 to TRBJ2-1; D ambiguous. TRBJ2-7 explains the end of the DNA better; the J call may be wrong. The V gene's germline CDR1 is SQVTM and CDR2 ANQGSEA. This CDR3 has 11 amino acids. In DNA, the CDR3 is TGCAGCGTTTACCCTTACAATGAGCAGTACCTC. Translating gives CSVYPYNEQYL.

The gene calls are TRBV28 and TRBJ2-5; 7 positions agree with TRBD1. Germline lookup yields CDR1 MDHEN and CDR2 SYDVKM. After removal of 5 bases from V and 6 bases from J, the junction contained 15 bases not matched to a gene. The CDR3 spans 16 residues. CDR3 coding DNA: TGTGCCAGCAGTGTTGGAACTAGGGGGCCAAATAAGACCCAGTACTTC. Its protein is CASSVGTRGPNKTQYF.

This sequence joins TRBV12-3 or TRBV12-4 and TRBJ2-2, with D uncertain. With 2 bases removed from V and 1 base from J, the gap between germline ends came to 8 bases. The CDR3 has 15 amino acids. CDR3 bases: TGTGCCAGCAGTTTAAGTTCCCTGAACACCGGGGAGCTGTTTTTT. Protein: CASSLSSLNTGELFF.

This clonotype was detected only once. The V call is TRBV29-1, the J call TRBJ2-5; tentative D call: TRBD2 (5 bases). The CDR3 spans 12 residues. Germline V CDR1 and CDR2: SQVTM, ANQGSEA. V gave up 5 bases and J gave up 3 bases, with 10 bases separating them. The CDR3 sequence is CSVSGLEETQYF. CDR3 DNA: TGCAGCGTTAGCGGCCTAGAAGAGACCCAGTACTTC.

This clonotype was counted only a few times. The chain recombines TRBV6-1 with TRBJ1-2; D may be TRBD1 (6 bases). Deletions cut 1 base from V and 1 base from J, with 10 bases between. Germline V CDR1 and CDR2: MNHNS, SASEGT. The CDR3 is made up of 15 amino acids. The CDR3 DNA is TGTGCCAGCAGTGAAGGGACAGCCCTTAACTATGGCTACACCTTC. Residues: CASSEGTALNYGYTF.

With respect to this clonotype: One end of the junction fails to match germline, which may point to a read error. V usage is TRBV12-3 or TRBV12-4 and J usage is TRBJ1-4; D is possibly TRBD1 (6 bases). The CDR3 is 15 amino acids. The DNA of the CDR3 is TGTACCAGCAGTACCAGCCGGTCAGGGGATGAAAAACTGTTTTTT. Its translation: CTSSTSRSGDEKLFF.

The chain employs TRBV6-2 or TRBV6-3 and TRBJ2-7; no reliable D call. CDR3 length: 15 amino acids. V was clipped by 4 bases and J by 4 bases, with 17 bases between them. CDR1 is MNHEY and CDR2 is SVGEGT in the germline V gene. In DNA form, the CDR3 reads TGTGCCAGCAGTTTAGGAGATCCTAGAATTTACGAGCAGTACTTC. Protein: CASSLGDPRIYEQYF.

The genes are TRBV12-3 or TRBV12-4 and TRBJ2-1; 11 positions agree with TRBD1. The CDR3 extends over 14 amino acids. V trimming: 3 bases; J trimming: 12 bases; junction bases outside the gene matches: 7. The CDR3 loop is CASSFSDRGLGQFF. The CDR3 DNA reads TGTGCCAGCAGTTTCTCGGACAGGGGGCTTGGGCAGTTCTTC.

J is TRBJ2-6 and V is TRBV24-1, with D hard to call. Trimming took off 2 bases at V and 0 bases at J, with 10 bases between the two ends. Germline lookup yields CDR1 KGHDR and CDR2 SFDVKD. This CDR3 is built from 17 residues. CDR3 region: CATSDSGRPSGANVLTF. In DNA form, the CDR3 reads TGTGCCACCAGTGATTCCGGACGGCCCTCTGGGGCCAACGTCCTGACTTTC.

The sample holds a few counts of this clonotype. The rearrangement links TRBV6-2 or TRBV6-3 to TRBJ2-1; 12 bases agree with TRBD2. The CDR3 is 19 amino acids. V lost 5 bases to trimming and J lost 0 bases; unmatched junction nucleotides: 11. Germline CDR1 and CDR2: MNHEY and SVGEGT. In nucleotides, the CDR3 is TGTGCCAGCAGTCCCAGACTAGCGGGGGCCTCTAGCTCCTACAATGAGCAGTTCTTC. Translated, it gives CASSPRLAGASSSYNEQFF.